These 21 T cell receptor beta chains originate from one sample sequenced in a study of T-cell memory formation after mild COVID-19. TCRdb ran MiXCR on the 5' RACE reads and lists one entry per CDR3 protein. The table shows 180,000 or so distinct CDR3 sequences, with roughly 11% occurring only once. The sequencing sample was made of PBMCs or a T cell subset sorted from them (not recorded which). Every receptor here comes from a man aged 18 to 29 who had mild COVID-19 (a few samples of this study predate the infection). Cell type and time point are not known.

Here the CDR3 reads CSAPPFGGAKADSPLHF. CDR3 nucleotide sequence: TGCAGTGCCCCACCGTTTGGGGGGGCGAAGGCAGATTCACCCCTCCACTTT. This sequence joins TRBV20-1 and TRBJ1-6; D is possibly TRBD1 (6 bases). The CDR3 length is 17 residues. Germline V gene lookup returns CDR1 DFQATT and CDR2 SNEGSKA (reference sequence). V was shortened by 6 bases and J by 8 bases, with 26 bases between the two germline ends.

This clonotype was seen at least ten times. The rearrangement uses TRBV5-1 and TRBJ2-5; D might be TRBD1 (7 bases). The germline V gene has CDR1 SGHRS and CDR2 YFSETQ. This CDR3 region has 14 residues. V lost 3 bases and J lost 4, with 13 bases in between. CDR3 loop: CASSSGTAGETQYF. The CDR3 region has the DNA TGCGCCAGCAGCTCCGGGACAGCGGGAGAGACCCAGTACTTC. The complete variable domain, with remaining parts taken from reference TRBV5-1 and TRBJ2-5, reads KAGVTQTPRYLIKTRGQQVTLSCSPISGHRSVSWYQQTPGQGLQFLFEYFSETQRNKGNFPGRFSGRQFSNSRSEMNVSTLELGDSALYLCASSSGTAGETQYFGPGTRLLVL.

V and J are TRBV7-6 and TRBJ2-3; D is ambiguous. This CDR3 region has 16 residues. V lost 2 bases to trimming and J lost 2 bases, with 14 bases between them. CDR1 is SGHVS and CDR2 is FNYEAQ in the germline V gene. The CDR3 spells CASSLTARQTTDTQYF. DNA for the CDR3: TGTGCCAGCAGCTTAACAGCGCGGCAGACCACAGATACGCAGTATTTT.

This chain connects TRBV7-2 to TRBJ2-7, with D perhaps TRBD2 (5 bases). The CDR3 contains 14 residues. V was trimmed by 5 bases and J by 0 bases, leaving 11 bases between them. From germline, CDR1 is SGHTA and CDR2 FQGNSA. DNA for the CDR3: TGTGCCAGCAGCCCTGTCGGGGTCTCCTACGAGCAGTACTTC. It translates to CASSPVGVSYEQYF.

This clonotype was detected once. The rearrangement links TRBV28 to TRBJ1-5; TRBD1 might be the D (5 bases). CDR1 and CDR2 (germline): MDHEN, SYDVKM. The CDR3 covers 19 residues. V was shortened by 3 bases and J by 0 bases, with 21 bases between the two germline ends. CDR3 sequence (DNA): TGTGCCAGCAGTTTGGCCGGCATCCGGGGACCTTTTAGCAATCAGCCCCAGCATTTT. Translated: CASSLAGIRGPFSNQPQHF.

This clonotype was seen only a few times. The chain carries TRBV12-3 or TRBV12-4 and TRBJ2-2; D unresolved. There are 15 residues in the CDR3. The germline V and J ends were trimmed by 6 bases and 3 bases, with 14 bases remaining between them. The CDR3 loop reads CASSNFFSDTGELFF. CDR3 DNA: TGTGCCAGCAGCAACTTCTTTTCAGACACCGGGGAGCTGTTTTTT.

This clonotype was picked up many times. This chain uses TRBV28 with TRBJ2-3; D is uncertain. The length of the CDR3 is 13 residues. V was clipped by 0 bases and J by 1 base, with 2 bases between them. CDR1 and CDR2 from the germline V gene are MDHEN and SYDVKM. CDR3 in amino acids: CASSLWGTDTQYF. CDR3 nucleotide sequence: TGTGCCAGCAGTTTATGGGGCACAGATACGCAGTATTTT.

V gene TRBV7-2 combines with J gene TRBJ2-7; D gene ambiguous. Germline V CDR1 and CDR2: SGHTA, FQGNSA. The CDR3 has 13 amino acids. Trimming cost V 4 bases and J 4 bases, with 11 bases left between them. The CDR3 sequence: CASSWAQTYEQYV. CDR3 coding DNA: TGTGCCAGCAGCTGGGCACAAACGTACGAGCAGTACGTC.

This clonotype was counted many times. The gene calls are TRBV12-3 or TRBV12-4 and TRBJ1-1; D ambiguous. This CDR3 is 14 amino acids long. Trimming left V 7 bases short and J 0 bases short, with 12 bases between. Here the CDR3 reads CASNSRRMNTEAFF. The CDR3 region has the DNA TGTGCCAGCAACTCGCGGAGGATGAACACTGAAGCTTTCTTT.

This clonotype has a handful of counts. The gene calls are TRBV6-5 and TRBJ1-2, with TRBD1 matching 9 bases. After removal of 4 bases from V and 8 bases from J, the junction contained 5 bases not matched to a gene. CDR1 is MNHEY and CDR2 is SVGAGI in the germline V gene. The CDR3 runs 13 residues. The chain's CDR3 is CASSWTGESGYTF. CDR3 in DNA: TGTGCCAGCAGTTGGACAGGGGAAAGCGGCTACACCTTC.

The V and J genes are TRBV24-1 and TRBJ2-3; 7 bases fit TRBD1. Germline lookup yields CDR1 KGHDR and CDR2 SFDVKD. The CDR3 runs to 13 residues. V trimming: 9 bases; J trimming: 0 bases; junction bases outside the gene matches: 2. As DNA, the CDR3 is TGTGCCACCGGGGACAGTAGCACAGATACGCAGTATTTT. Translation: CATGDSSTDTQYF.

V usage is TRBV6-2 or TRBV6-3 and J usage is TRBJ1-1; weak D call: TRBD1 (6 bases). The CDR3 covers 11 residues. V lost 8 bases to trimming and J lost 7 bases, with 11 bases between them. Germline lookup yields CDR1 MNHEY and CDR2 SVGEGT. The CDR3 loop reads CASAGGGEAFF. The CDR3, as DNA: TGTGCCAGCGCGGGAGGGGGTGAAGCTTTCTTT.

This chain uses TRBV20-1 with TRBJ1-6; D may be TRBD1 (5 bases). Trimming took off 0 bases at V and 6 bases at J, with 12 bases between the two ends. The CDR3 runs 15 residues. CDR1 and CDR2 from the germline V gene are DFQATT and SNEGSKA (reference sequence). Here the CDR3 reads CSARDPGRANSPLHF. In DNA, the CDR3 is TGCAGTGCTAGAGATCCGGGACGGGCTAATTCACCCCTCCACTTT.

This clonotype came up a few times. This chain joins TRBV7-9 and TRBJ1-4; D possibly corresponds to TRBD1 (5 bases). V lost 5 bases and J 3 bases, leaving 13 bases between the germline ends. CDR3 length equals 15 residues. In germline, CDR1 is SEHNR, CDR2 FQNEAQ (reference sequence). The CDR3 DNA reads as TGTGCCAGCAGCACGCGGGGGAGGTCTAATGAAAAACTGTTTTTT. Its protein is CASSTRGRSNEKLFF.

CDR3 sequence reads: CASSKRAMVGETQYF. The CDR3 nucleotides are TGTGCCAGCAGCAAACGGGCCATGGTTGGGGAGACCCAGTACTTC. This chain links TRBV3-1 with TRBJ2-5; D ambiguous. Germline V CDR1 and CDR2: LGHDT, YNNKEL (reference sequence). V gave up 5 bases and J gave up 5 bases, with 18 bases separating them. CDR3 length: 15 residues.

This clonotype was seen only a few times. The V call is TRBV7-8, the J call TRBJ2-3, with D maybe TRBD2 (6 bases). The CDR3 is 17 amino acids. CDR1 and CDR2 from the germline V gene are SGHVS and FQNEAQ. V lost 3 bases and J 0 bases, leaving 16 bases between the germline ends. CDR3 in DNA: TGTGCCAGCAGCTTGCGGGACCTACTAGCCAGCACAGATACGCAGTATTTT. Translated: CASSLRDLLASTDTQYF.

This clonotype came up a few times. The J gene is TRBJ2-1, the V gene TRBV29-1; 10 bases are a match to TRBD2. This CDR3 has 14 residues. Trimming at V came to 7 bases and at J to 4 bases, leaving 7 bases not matched to a gene. Germline assignment: CDR1 SQVTM and CDR2 ANQGSEA. CDR3 nucleotide sequence: TGCAGCGGGGTCTCTAGCGGGGGATACAATGAGCAGTTCTTC. Translating gives CSGVSSGGYNEQFF.

This clonotype showed up many times. The rearrangement joins TRBV20-1 to TRBJ2-4, with a tentative D call TRBD1 (6 bases). Per the germline V gene, CDR1 is DFQATT and CDR2 is SNEGSKA (reference sequence). The CDR3 contains 15 residues. The V end was cut by 0 bases, the J end by 8 bases, with 17 bases between. In DNA, the CDR3 is TGCAGTGCTAGAGATAGATCCAGGGGTTGGGACATTCAGTACTTC. Its translation: CSARDRSRGWDIQYF.

Only a few counts were recorded for this clonotype. This sequence joins TRBV7-2 and TRBJ2-2; D is undetermined. This CDR3 has 14 amino acids. The germline V gene has CDR1 SGHTA and CDR2 FQGNSA. Trimming pared 2 bases from V and 6 bases from J, leaving 10 bases between. Here the CDR3 reads CASSLMAAPGELFF. The CDR3 DNA reads TGTGCCAGCAGCTTAATGGCGGCCCCCGGGGAGCTGTTTTTT. Using reference TRBV7-2 and TRBJ2-2 for the parts outside the CDR3, the full variable domain is GAGVSQSPSNKVTEKGKDVELRCDPISGHTALYWYRQSLGQGLEFLIYFQGNSAPDKSGLPSDRFSAERTGGSVSTLTIQRTQQEDSAVYLCASSLMAAPGELFFGEGSRLTVL.

The V call is TRBV24-1, the J call TRBJ2-2; 9 bases fit TRBD1. In germline, CDR1 is KGHDR, CDR2 SFDVKD. With 9 bases clipped from V and 6 bases from J, the junction kept 7 bases outside the gene matches. CDR3 length: 14 residues. CDR3 in amino acids: CATSTGGGSGELFF. The CDR3, as DNA: TGTGCCACCTCAACAGGGGGCGGGTCCGGGGAGCTGTTTTTT.

The chain uses TRBV20-1 and TRBJ2-3, with 9 positions matching TRBD2. CDR3 length: 15 residues. The germline V gene has CDR1 DFQATT and CDR2 SNEGSKA (reference sequence). Trimming took 7 bases from V and 0 from J; bases not matched to a gene: 8. CDR3 DNA: TGCAGTGGTAGGGGGACTAGCAGCAGCACAGATACGCAGTATTTT. This translates into CSGRGTSSSTDTQYF.